This T cell receptor beta chain was identified during a study of T cells in Graves' hyperthyroidism and ophthalmopathy. Study-wide results and limits: Most clonotypes expanded in thyroid above 0.001 were likewise present in blood.

Amplification of TCR beta CDR3 regions was performed using RNA transcripts as template. First-round RT-PCR of the TCR CDR3 relied on the HTBI primer set. TCRdb passed the multiplex PCR reads through MiXCR, listing each CDR3 protein once. The sample consists of around 600,000 distinct CDR3 sequences, more than 13% of them appearing once. There are many counts of this clonotype. Its antigen is undetermined. Trimming cost V 2 bases and J 3 bases, with 13 bases left between them. The CDR3 extends over 15 amino acids. CDR1 WSHSY and CDR2 SAAADI come from the germline V gene. The receptor was derived from a woman younger than 35 with Graves' ophthalmopathy. The chain recombines TRBV10-2 with TRBJ1-1; a possible D gene is TRBD1 (6 bases). Material: blood. In DNA form, the CDR3 reads TGCGCCAGCAGTGAGCTCGGGGGCCCTTACACTGAAGCTTTCTTT. It specifies CASSELGGPYTEAFF.